The clone carrying this T cell receptor beta chain has a count of ten or more. The data were obtained in a study of early T cells in non-severe SARS-CoV-2 infection. Per the germline V gene, CDR1 is SGHKS and CDR2 is YYEKEE (reference sequence). This CDR3 spans 12 amino acids. After removal of 5 bases from V and 8 bases from J, the junction contained 6 bases not matched to a gene. In TCRdb, the 5' RACE reads were re-called with MiXCR into one record per CDR3 protein. Of 30,000 to 35,000 distinct CDR3 sequences listed, approximately 4.2% are singletons. Sequencing was carried out using whole blood. This clonotype was sampled from an adult who was a healthcare worker with PCR-confirmed SARS-CoV-2 infection or an uninfected control (not recorded which). The chain uses TRBV5-5 and TRBJ1-1; 7 nucleotides agree with TRBD1. The CDR3 here is CASSHWDREAFF. CDR3 sequence (DNA): TGTGCCAGCAGTCATTGGGACAGAGAAGCTTTCTTT.